Included here is one T cell receptor (beta chain) sequence, with context. What it recognizes is unknown. These data belong to a study of shared clonotypes between healthy human individuals. Genomic DNA from each subset was divided evenly over several immunoSEQ plates. Profiled with immunoSEQ multiplex PCR; TCRdb holds only in-frame clones, not every one. The profile covers some 1.5 million clones, with roughly 96% appearing a single time and approximately 1.1% taken by the ten largest. Study-wide results and caveats: Larger estimated richness was generally seen in naive subsets than in memory subsets. With several donors compared, around 4.7% of naive CD4 clonotypes were shared. In the sorted subsets, rarefaction showed sequencing was incomplete despite large depth.

The CDR3 spans 15 residues. In germline, CDR1 is LGHNT, CDR2 FRNRAP. With 3 bases clipped from V and 4 bases from J, the junction kept 7 bases outside the gene matches. The chain carries TRBV12-5 and TRBJ1-2; 8 nucleotides agree with TRBD1. Material: naive CD4+ T cells sorted from blood. Regarding subset: CD45RA+ positively selected. The source is a man aged 25-45 years in good health. The CDR3 protein is CASGLGTGAFYGYTF. In nucleotides, the CDR3 is TGTGCTAGTGGTTTAGGGACAGGCGCTTTCTATGGCTACACCTTC.